This T cell receptor beta chain was recovered during a study of blood T cell repertoires in COVID-19. Using immunoSEQ multiplex PCR, the repertoire was profiled, and TCRdb retains in-frame clones only, with some absent. The sample holds over 85,000 clones, 85% to 90% seen once. This CDR3 is 13 amino acids long. CDR1 MDHEN and CDR2 SYDVKM come from the germline V gene. Trimming stripped 1 base from V and 8 bases from J, with 8 bases between. The TCR originated in a human donor in a cohort sampled during active COVID-19. The genes are TRBV28 and TRBJ2-2; D ambiguous. Sequenced: peripheral blood. CDR3 region: CASSLYVRGELFF. In DNA, the CDR3 is TGTGCCAGCAGTTTATATGTTCGGGGGGAGCTGTTTTTT.